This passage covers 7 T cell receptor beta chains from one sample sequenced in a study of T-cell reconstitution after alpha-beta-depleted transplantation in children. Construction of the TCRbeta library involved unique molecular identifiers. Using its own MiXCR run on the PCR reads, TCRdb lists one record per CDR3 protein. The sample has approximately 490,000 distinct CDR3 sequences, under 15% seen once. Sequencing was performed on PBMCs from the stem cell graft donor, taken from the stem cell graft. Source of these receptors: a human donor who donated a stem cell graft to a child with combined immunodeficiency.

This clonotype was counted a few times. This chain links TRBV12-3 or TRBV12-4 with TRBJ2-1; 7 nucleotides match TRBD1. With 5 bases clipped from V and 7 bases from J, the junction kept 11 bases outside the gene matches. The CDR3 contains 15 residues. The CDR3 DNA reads TGTGCCAGCAGTCCCCGGACAGGCCCAAGGAATGAGCAGTTCTTC. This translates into CASSPRTGPRNEQFF.

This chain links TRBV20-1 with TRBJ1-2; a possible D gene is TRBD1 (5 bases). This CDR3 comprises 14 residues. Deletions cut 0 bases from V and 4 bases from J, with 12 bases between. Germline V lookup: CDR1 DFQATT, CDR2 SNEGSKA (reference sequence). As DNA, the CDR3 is TGCAGTGCTAGAGATCAGGGTCTTTTCTATGGCTACACCTTC. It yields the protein CSARDQGLFYGYTF.

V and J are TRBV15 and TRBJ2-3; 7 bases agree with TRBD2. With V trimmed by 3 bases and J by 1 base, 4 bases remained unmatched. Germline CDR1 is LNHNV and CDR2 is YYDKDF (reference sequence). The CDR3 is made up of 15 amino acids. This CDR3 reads CATSSPGLGTDTQYF. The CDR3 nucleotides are TGTGCCACCAGCAGTCCTGGACTAGGCACAGATACGCAGTATTTT.

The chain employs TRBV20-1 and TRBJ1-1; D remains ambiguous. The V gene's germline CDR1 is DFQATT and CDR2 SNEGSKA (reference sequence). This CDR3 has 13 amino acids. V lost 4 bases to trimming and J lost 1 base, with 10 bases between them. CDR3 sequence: CSAKALTNTEAFF. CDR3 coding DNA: TGCAGTGCTAAAGCGCTCACGAACACTGAAGCTTTCTTT.

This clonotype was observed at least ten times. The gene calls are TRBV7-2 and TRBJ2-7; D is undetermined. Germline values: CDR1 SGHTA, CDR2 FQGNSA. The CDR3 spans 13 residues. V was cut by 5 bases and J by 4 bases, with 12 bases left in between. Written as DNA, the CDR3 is TGTGCCAGCAGCCCCTCAACCGAATACGAGCAGTACTTC. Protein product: CASSPSTEYEQYF. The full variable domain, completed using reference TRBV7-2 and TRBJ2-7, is GAGVSQSPSNKVTEKGKDVELRCDPISGHTALYWYRQSLGQGLEFLIYFQGNSAPDKSGLPSDRFSAERTGGSVSTLTIQRTQQEDSAVYLCASSPSTEYEQYFGPGTRLTVT.

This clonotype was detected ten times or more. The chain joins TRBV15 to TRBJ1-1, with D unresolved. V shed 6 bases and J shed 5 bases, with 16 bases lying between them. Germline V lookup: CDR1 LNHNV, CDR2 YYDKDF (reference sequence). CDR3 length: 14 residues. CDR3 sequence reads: CATRAHSLATEAFF. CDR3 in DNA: TGTGCCACCAGGGCCCACTCCCTGGCAACTGAAGCTTTCTTT. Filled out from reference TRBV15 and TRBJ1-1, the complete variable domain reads DAMVIQNPRYQVTQFGKPVTLSCSQTLNHNVMYWYQQKSSQAPKLLFHYYDKDFNNEADTPDNFQSRRPNTSFCFLDIRSPGLGDTAMYLCATRAHSLATEAFFGQGTRLTVV.

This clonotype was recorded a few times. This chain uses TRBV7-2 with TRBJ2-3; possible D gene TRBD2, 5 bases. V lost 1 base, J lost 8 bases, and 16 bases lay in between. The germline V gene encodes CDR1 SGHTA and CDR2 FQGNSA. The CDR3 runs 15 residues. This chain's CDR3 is CASSLGGFGFGTQYF. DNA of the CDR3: TGTGCCAGCAGCTTAGGCGGGTTCGGGTTTGGTACGCAGTATTTT.